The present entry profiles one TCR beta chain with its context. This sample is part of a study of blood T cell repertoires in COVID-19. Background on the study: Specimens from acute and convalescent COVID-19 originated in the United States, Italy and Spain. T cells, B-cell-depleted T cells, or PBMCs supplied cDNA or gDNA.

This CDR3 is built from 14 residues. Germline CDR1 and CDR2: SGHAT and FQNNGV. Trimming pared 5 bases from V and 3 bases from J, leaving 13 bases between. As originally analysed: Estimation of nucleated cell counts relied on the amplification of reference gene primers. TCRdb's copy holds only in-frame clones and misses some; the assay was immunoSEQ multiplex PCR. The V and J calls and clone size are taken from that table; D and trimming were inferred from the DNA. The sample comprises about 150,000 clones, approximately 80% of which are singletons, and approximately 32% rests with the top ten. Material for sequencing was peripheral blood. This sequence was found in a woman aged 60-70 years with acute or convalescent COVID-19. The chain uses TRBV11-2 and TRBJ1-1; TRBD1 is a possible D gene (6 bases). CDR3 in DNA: TGTGCCAGCAGCCCGGGGGGGCGAGACACTGAAGCTTTCTTT. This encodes CASSPGGRDTEAFF.